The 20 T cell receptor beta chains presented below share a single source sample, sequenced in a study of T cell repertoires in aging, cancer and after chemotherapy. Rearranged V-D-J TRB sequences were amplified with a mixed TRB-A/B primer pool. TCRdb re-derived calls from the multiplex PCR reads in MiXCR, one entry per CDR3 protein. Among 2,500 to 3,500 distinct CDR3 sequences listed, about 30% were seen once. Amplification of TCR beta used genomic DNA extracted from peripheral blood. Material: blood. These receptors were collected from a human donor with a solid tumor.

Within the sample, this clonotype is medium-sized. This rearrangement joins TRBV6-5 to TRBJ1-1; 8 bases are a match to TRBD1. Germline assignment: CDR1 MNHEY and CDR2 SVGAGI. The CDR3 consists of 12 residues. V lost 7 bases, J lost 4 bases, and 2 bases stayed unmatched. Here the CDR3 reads CASMTGVTEAFF. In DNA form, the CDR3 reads TGTGCCAGCATGACAGGGGTCACTGAAGCTTTCTTT.

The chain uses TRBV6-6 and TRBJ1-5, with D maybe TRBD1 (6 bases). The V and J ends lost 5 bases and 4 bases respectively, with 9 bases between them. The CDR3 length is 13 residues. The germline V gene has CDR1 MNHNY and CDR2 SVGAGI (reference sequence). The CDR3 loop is CASSPGANQPQHF. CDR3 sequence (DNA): TGTGCCAGCAGTCCGGGGGCGAATCAGCCCCAGCATTTT.

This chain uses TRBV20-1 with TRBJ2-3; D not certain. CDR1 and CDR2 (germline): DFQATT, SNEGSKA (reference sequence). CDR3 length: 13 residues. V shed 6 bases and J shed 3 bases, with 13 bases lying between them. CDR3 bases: TGCAGTGCCCGAACCACCGTTACAGATACGCAGTATTTT. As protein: CSARTTVTDTQYF.

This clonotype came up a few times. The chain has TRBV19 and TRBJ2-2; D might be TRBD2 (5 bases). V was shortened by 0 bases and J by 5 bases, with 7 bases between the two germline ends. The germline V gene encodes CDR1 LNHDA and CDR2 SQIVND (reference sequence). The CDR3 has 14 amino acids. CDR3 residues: CASSIERRTGELFF. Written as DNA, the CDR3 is TGTGCCAGTAGTATAGAGCGGAGGACCGGGGAGCTGTTTTTT. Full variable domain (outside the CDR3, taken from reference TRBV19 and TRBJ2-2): DGGITQSPKYLFRKEGQNVTLSCEQNLNHDAMYWYRQDPGQGLRLIYYSQIVNDFQKGDIAEGYSVSREKKESFPLTVTSAQKNPTAFYLCASSIERRTGELFFGEGSRLTVL.

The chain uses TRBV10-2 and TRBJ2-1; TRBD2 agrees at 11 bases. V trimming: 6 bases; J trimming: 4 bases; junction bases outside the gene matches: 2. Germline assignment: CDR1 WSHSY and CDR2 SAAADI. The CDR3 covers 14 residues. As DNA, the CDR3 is TGCGCCAGCAGACTAGCGGGAGAGTACAATGAGCAGTTCTTC. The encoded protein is CASRLAGEYNEQFF.

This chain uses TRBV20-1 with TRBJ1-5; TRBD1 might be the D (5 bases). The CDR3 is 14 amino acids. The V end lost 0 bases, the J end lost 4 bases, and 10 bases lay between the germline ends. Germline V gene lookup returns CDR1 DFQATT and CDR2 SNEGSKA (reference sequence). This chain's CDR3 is CSARDRVPNQPQHF. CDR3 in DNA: TGCAGTGCTAGAGACAGGGTGCCTAATCAGCCCCAGCATTTT.

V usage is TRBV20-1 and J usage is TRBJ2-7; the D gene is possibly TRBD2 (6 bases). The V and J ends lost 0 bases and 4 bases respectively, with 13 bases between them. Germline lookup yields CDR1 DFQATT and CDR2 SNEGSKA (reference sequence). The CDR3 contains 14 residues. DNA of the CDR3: TGCAGTGCTAGAGATGGACTAAAAGGGTACGAGCAGTACTTC. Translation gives CSARDGLKGYEQYF.

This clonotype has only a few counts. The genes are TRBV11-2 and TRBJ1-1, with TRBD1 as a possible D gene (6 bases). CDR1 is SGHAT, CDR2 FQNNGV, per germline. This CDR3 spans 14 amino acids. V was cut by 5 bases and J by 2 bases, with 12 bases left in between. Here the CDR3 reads CASSPGQGNTEAFF. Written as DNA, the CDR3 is TGTGCCAGCAGCCCGGGACAAGGAAACACTGAAGCTTTCTTT.

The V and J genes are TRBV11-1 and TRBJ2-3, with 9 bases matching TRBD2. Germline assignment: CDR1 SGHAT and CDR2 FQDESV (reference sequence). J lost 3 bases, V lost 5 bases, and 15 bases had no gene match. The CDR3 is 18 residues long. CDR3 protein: CASSRGLAGMWGTDTQYF. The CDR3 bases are TGTGCCAGCAGCCGAGGGCTAGCGGGAATGTGGGGGACAGATACGCAGTATTTT.

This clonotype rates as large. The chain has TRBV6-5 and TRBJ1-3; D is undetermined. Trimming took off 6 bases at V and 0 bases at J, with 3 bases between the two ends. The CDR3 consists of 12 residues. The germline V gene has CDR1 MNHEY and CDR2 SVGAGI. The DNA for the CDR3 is TGTGCCAGCAGGGGCTCTGGAAACACCATATATTTT. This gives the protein CASRGSGNTIYF.

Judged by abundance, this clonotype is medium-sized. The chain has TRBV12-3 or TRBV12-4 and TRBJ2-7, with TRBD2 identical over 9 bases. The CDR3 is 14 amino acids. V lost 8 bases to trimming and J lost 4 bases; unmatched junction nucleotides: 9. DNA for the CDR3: TGTGCCAGCTCGGGGGGACTAGCTCTATACGAGCAGTACTTC. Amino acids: CASSGGLALYEQYF.

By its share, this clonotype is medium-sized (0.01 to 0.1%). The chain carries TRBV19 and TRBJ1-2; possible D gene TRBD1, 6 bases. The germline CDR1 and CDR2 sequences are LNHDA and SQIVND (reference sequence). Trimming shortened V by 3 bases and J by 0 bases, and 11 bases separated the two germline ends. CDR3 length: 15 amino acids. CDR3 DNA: TGTGCCAGTAGTATGGTCACAGGGACTAACTATGGCTACACCTTC. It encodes CASSMVTGTNYGYTF.

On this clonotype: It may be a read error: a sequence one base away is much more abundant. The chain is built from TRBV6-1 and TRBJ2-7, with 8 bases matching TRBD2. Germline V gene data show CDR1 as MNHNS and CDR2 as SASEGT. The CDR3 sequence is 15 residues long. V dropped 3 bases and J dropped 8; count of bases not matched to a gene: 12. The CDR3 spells CASSDPGLGRFKQYF. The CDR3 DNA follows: TGTGCCAGCAGTGACCCGGGACTAGGACGTTTCAAGCAGTACTTC.

CDR3 loop: CASSLPTGDGETQYF. CDR3 sequence (DNA): TGTGCCAGCAGTTTGCCGACAGGGGACGGTGAGACCCAGTACTTC. The V and J genes are TRBV28 and TRBJ2-5; 8 bases agree with TRBD1. Germline trimming cut 3 bases from V and 5 bases from J; bases unmatched to any gene: 8. Germline V gene lookup returns CDR1 MDHEN and CDR2 SYDVKM. The CDR3 sequence is 15 residues long.

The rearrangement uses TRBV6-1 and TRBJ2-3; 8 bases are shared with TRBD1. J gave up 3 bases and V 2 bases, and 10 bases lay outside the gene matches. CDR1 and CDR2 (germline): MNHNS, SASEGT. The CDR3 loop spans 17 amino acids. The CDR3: CASSESRRGQATDTQYF. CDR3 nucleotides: TGTGCCAGCAGTGAATCCCGGCGGGGACAGGCGACAGATACGCAGTATTTT.

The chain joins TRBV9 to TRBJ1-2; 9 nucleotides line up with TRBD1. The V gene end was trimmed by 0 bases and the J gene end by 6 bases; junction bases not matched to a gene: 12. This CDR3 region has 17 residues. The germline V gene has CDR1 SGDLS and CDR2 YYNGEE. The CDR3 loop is CASSVELRGDRADGYTF. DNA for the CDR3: TGTGCCAGCAGCGTAGAATTGAGAGGGGACAGGGCCGATGGCTACACCTTC. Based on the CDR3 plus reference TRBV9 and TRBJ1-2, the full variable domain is DSGVTQTPKHLITATGQRVTLRCSPRSGDLSVYWYQQSLDQGLQFLIQYYNGEERAKGNILERFSAQQFPDLHSELNLSSLELGDSALYFCASSVELRGDRADGYTFGSGTRLTVV.

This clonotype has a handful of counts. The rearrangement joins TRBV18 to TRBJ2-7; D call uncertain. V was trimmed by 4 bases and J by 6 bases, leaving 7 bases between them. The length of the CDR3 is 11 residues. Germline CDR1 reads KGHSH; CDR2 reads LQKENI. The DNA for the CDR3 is TGTGCCAGCTCACAGACTGGCGAGCAGTACTTC. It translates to CASSQTGEQYF.

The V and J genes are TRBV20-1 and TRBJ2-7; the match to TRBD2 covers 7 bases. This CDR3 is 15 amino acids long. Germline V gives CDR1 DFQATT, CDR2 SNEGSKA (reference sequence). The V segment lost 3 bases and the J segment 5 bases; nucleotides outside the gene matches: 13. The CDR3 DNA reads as TGCAGTGCTAGGGCCTCCTTGGCGGGAGAGCACGAGCAGTACTTC. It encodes CSARASLAGEHEQYF.

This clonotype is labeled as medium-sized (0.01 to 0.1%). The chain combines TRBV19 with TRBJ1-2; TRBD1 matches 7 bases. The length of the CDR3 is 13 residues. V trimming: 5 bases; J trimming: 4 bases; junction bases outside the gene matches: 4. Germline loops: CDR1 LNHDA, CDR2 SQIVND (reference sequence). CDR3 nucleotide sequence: TGTGCCAGTAGTTACACAGGGGTCTATGGCTACACCTTC. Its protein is CASSYTGVYGYTF.

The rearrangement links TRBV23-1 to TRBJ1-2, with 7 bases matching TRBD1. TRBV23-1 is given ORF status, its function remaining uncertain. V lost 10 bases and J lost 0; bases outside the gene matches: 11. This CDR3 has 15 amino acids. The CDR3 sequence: CATDRAAGTNYGYTF. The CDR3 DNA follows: TGCGCCACCGACAGGGCCGCGGGTACTAACTATGGCTACACCTTC.